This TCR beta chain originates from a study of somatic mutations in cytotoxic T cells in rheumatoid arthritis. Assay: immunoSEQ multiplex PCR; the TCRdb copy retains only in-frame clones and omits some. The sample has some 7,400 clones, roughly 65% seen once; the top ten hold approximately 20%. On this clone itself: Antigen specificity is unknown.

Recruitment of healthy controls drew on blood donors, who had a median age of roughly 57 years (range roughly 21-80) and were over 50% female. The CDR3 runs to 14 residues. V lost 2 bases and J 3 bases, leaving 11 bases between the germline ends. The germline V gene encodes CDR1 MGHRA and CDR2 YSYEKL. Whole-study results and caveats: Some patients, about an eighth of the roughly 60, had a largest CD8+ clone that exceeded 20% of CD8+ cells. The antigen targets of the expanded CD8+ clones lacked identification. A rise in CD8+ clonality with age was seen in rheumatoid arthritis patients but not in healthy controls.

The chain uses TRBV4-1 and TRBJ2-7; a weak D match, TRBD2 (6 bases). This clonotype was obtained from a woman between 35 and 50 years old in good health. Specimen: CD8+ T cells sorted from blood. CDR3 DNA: TGCGCCAGCAGCCAAAATCACGGGAGCTACGAGCAGTACTTC. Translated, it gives CASSQNHGSYEQYF.